This T cell receptor (beta chain) was captured by sequencing in a study of monozygotic twins with inflammatory bowel disease. CDR3 length: 15 amino acids. The germline V gene encodes CDR1 SGHRS and CDR2 YFSETQ. The authors used about 3.5 ug of total RNA per TCR library. A 6-nucleotide sample barcode was carried by the UMIs, which template switching added. TCRdb reprocessed the 5' RACE reads and stores each CDR3 protein as one record, lacking DNA. This sample's clone table lists 440,000 or so distinct CDR3 sequences. This receptor was identified in a human donor with ulcerative colitis or Crohn's disease, or a healthy co-twin of an affected twin (not recorded which). This chain joins TRBV5-1 and TRBJ2-7; lacking DNA, the TRBD1 call made by TCRdb goes unchecked. The source material was blood. The CDR3 region is CASSPVTQQGDEQYF.